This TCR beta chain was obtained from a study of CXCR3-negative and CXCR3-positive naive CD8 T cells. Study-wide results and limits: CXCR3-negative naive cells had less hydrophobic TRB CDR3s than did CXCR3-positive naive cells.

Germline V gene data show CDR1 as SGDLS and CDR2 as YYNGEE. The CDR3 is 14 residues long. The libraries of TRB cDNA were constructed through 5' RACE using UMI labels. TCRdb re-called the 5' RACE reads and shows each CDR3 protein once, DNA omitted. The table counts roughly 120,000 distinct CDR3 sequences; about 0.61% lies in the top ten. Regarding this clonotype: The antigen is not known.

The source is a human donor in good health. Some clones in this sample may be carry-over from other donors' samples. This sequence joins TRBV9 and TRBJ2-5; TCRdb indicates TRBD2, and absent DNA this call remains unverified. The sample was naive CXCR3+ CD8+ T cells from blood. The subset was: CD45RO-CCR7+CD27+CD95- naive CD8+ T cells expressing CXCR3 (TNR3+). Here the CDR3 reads CASSVGRNQETQYF.